Listed here is a single T cell receptor (beta chain). Antigen unknown. The germline V and J ends were trimmed by 0 bases and 8 bases, with 21 bases remaining between them. Germline V CDR1 and CDR2: DFQATT, SNEGSKA (reference sequence). CDR3 length: 16 residues. This record belongs to a study of identical twins. Overall study results and limits: Alpha sequences out of frame and shared by twins had excess low generation probability. The models systematically underestimated how much out-of-frame TCR alpha was shared in monozygotic twins.

Each CDR3 protein is one row after TCRdb ran MiXCR on the 5' RACE reads. The repertoire holds fewer than 650,000 distinct CDR3 sequences, with 7.5% to 10% as singletons. The data also belong to a second study, concerning yellow fever vaccine responses in identical twins.

This chain joins TRBV20-1 and TRBJ2-3; D tentatively fits TRBD1 or TRBD2 (5 bases each). Source material: PBMCs. This TCR was sampled from a woman aged 18-30 years in good health. The CDR3 DNA reads TGCAGTGCTAGAGATCCGGGCGGGCAGGGATGGGTTACGCAGTATTTT. Translated, it gives CSARDPGGQGWVTQYF.